The entry below describes one T cell receptor beta chain. The antigen is unknown. Template switching by 5'RACE produced TCR cDNA, adding a universal primer site and UMIs. MiXCR, applied by TCRdb to the 5' RACE reads, yields one record per CDR3 protein. The sample includes around 530,000 distinct CDR3 sequences, around 17% seen only once; the top ten take roughly 17%. The data originate from a study of T cells after yellow fever vaccination. Study-wide findings and caveats: Clonotypes found in both CD4 and CD8 compartments made up a small share. Post-booster repertoires again held most primary-vaccination clones (roughly 96% CD4, about 88% CD8).

V lost 3 bases to trimming and J lost 0 bases, with 14 bases between them. This CDR3 spans 17 amino acids. The sequence was collected from a man aged 18 to 30 who received the YFV17D yellow fever vaccine. The sequencing here drew on PBMCs, taken 5 days after the first yellow fever vaccination. V and J are TRBV12-3 or TRBV12-4 and TRBJ2-2, with D possibly TRBD2 on 5 matching bases. The DNA for the CDR3 is TGTGCCAGCAGTTTGTCTTACGGGGAGCCGAACACCGGGGAGCTGTTTTTT. Translation gives CASSLSYGEPNTGELFF.